The entry that follows covers one T cell receptor beta chain sequence. Its antigen is as yet unknown. The entry originates in a study of shared clonotypes between healthy human individuals. The study's findings and limits: Rarefaction exposed incomplete sorted-subset sequencing despite large depth. Among a handful of donors, approximately 5% of naive CD4 clonotypes were found in common. Non-shared clonotypes had lower generation probabilities than clonotypes shared by all four sorted-subset donors.

The CDR3 extends over 16 amino acids. V was pared by 3 bases and J by 2 bases, with 17 bases between. In germline, CDR1 is SGHNT, CDR2 YYREEE (reference sequence). Profiling relied on immunoSEQ multiplex PCR, and the TCRdb table lists in-frame clones only, not all of them. The sample has over a million clones, roughly 95% seen once. CD4+ cells were split into CD45RA+ naive and CD45RA-negative memory subsets. This receptor was identified in a man aged 30 to 39 in good health. Material for sequencing was naive CD4+ T cells sorted from blood. Subset defined: CD45RA+ positively selected. The chain carries TRBV5-4 and TRBJ1-2; tentatively, D is TRBD1 (5 bases). The CDR3 loop is CASSSTGGNRNYGYTF. The CDR3 nucleotides read TGTGCCAGCAGCTCAACGGGGGGGAATAGAAACTATGGCTACACCTTC.